The 15 T cell receptor beta chains below were found in one sample sequenced in a study of T-cell memory formation after mild COVID-19. TCRdb called the 5' RACE reads again in MiXCR, with one record for every CDR3 protein. The table records 250,000 to 350,000 distinct CDR3 sequences, over 11% of them present only once. The sequencing sample was made of PBMCs or a T cell subset sorted from them (not recorded which). The origin of the receptors is a man between 18 and 35 years old who had mild COVID-19 (a few samples of this study predate the infection). Cell type and time point are not known.

The chain combines TRBV4-2 with TRBJ2-1; 9 bases align to TRBD1. CDR3 length: 14 residues. J gave up 8 bases and V 4 bases, and 6 bases lay outside the gene matches. Germline V gene lookup returns CDR1 LGHNA and CDR2 YNFKEQ. The CDR3 region is CASSPWDRDDEQFF. CDR3 coding DNA: TGTGCCAGCAGCCCATGGGACAGGGACGATGAGCAGTTCTTC.

This clonotype was detected a few times. This chain links TRBV9 with TRBJ2-3; D could derive from TRBD1 or TRBD2 (5 bases each). The CDR3 loop spans 14 amino acids. Germline assignment: CDR1 SGDLS and CDR2 YYNGEE. V lost 1 base and J lost 5, with 11 bases in between. The CDR3 is CASSVSGQGDTQYF. The DNA for the CDR3 is TGTGCCAGCAGCGTAAGCGGTCAGGGAGATACGCAGTATTTT.

CDR3 nucleotides: TGTGCCAGCAGCCTCATGCATAGTTCGGGCACAGATACGCAGTATTTT. As protein: CASSLMHSSGTDTQYF. The gene calls are TRBV3-1 and TRBJ2-3; D is unresolved. The germline V and J ends were trimmed by 4 bases and 1 base, with 15 bases remaining between them. The CDR3 consists of 16 residues. Germline V gene sequence: CDR1 LGHDT, CDR2 YNNKEL (reference sequence).

The CDR3 DNA is TGTGCTAGTGCCAAGATGGGGGCCACTGAAGCTTTCTTT. Its translation is CASAKMGATEAFF. The V call is TRBV7-7, the J call TRBJ1-1, with a possible D match to TRBD1 (6 bases). This CDR3 has 13 residues. The germline CDR1 and CDR2 sequences are SSHAT and FNYEAQ (reference sequence). The full variable domain, rest sourced from reference TRBV7-7 and TRBJ1-1, is GAGVSQSPRYKVTKRGQDVTLRCDPISSHATLYWYQQALGQGPEFLTYFNYEAQPDKSGLPSDRFSAERPEGSISTLTIQRTEQRDSAMYRCASAKMGATEAFFGQGTRLTVV.

The rearrangement links TRBV29-1 to TRBJ2-7, with unresolved D. Germline V lookup: CDR1 SQVTM, CDR2 ANQGSEA. CDR3 length equals 13 residues. Trimming pared 4 bases from V and 0 bases from J, leaving 10 bases between. For the CDR3, the DNA is TGCAGCGTTGTAATCCGATACTCCTACGAGCAGTACTTC. This gives the protein CSVVIRYSYEQYF.

A few counts support this clonotype. The V and J genes are TRBV7-2 and TRBJ1-5; no reliable D call. From germline, CDR1 is SGHTA and CDR2 FQGNSA. The V and J ends lost 3 bases and 3 bases respectively, with 15 bases between them. The CDR3 runs to 16 residues. The CDR3 loop is CASSLSGTTVNQPQHF. The CDR3 nucleotides read TGTGCCAGCAGCTTGAGTGGCACCACAGTCAATCAGCCCCAGCATTTT.

The V and J genes are TRBV20-1 and TRBJ2-7; 7 nucleotides align to TRBD1. The V gene's germline CDR1 is DFQATT and CDR2 SNEGSKA (reference sequence). The CDR3 runs to 15 residues. J was trimmed by 5 bases and V by 5 bases; bases with no gene match: 15. The CDR3 is CSAGTYRGSRNEQYF. The CDR3 DNA reads TGCAGTGCTGGAACATACAGGGGCTCAAGGAACGAGCAGTACTTC.

This clonotype was detected a few times. The J gene is TRBJ2-1, the V gene TRBV19, with 8 bases identical to TRBD2. This CDR3 is built from 15 residues. Germline values: CDR1 LNHDA, CDR2 SQIVND (reference sequence). The trim removed 7 bases at V and 4 bases at J, leaving 9 bases unmatched. In DNA form, the CDR3 reads TGTGCCAGTAAATCCGGGCTAGCGGGTTACAATGAGCAGTTCTTC. As protein: CASKSGLAGYNEQFF.

This rearrangement joins TRBV20-1 to TRBJ2-1, with D uncertain. CDR1 and CDR2 from the germline V gene are DFQATT and SNEGSKA (reference sequence). The V end lost 0 bases, the J end lost 8 bases, and 8 bases lay between the germline ends. The CDR3 runs 12 residues. The CDR3 DNA reads as TGCAGTGCTAGAGATCGTGGCGATGAGCAGTTCTTC. Translated: CSARDRGDEQFF.

The V call is TRBV5-1, the J call TRBJ2-1, with D unclear. The V gene lost 0 bases and the J gene lost 0 bases, with 7 bases spanning the gap. This CDR3 comprises 15 residues. Germline-derived CDR1 and CDR2 are SGHRS and YFSETQ. CDR3 loop: CASSLGSSSYNEQFF. The CDR3 nucleotides read TGCGCCAGCAGCTTGGGCAGCAGCTCCTACAATGAGCAGTTCTTC.

Only a few counts were recorded for this clonotype. The CDR3 reads CASNSARDRTFQYF. The CDR3 nucleotides are TGTGCCAGCAACTCAGCCAGGGACAGAACGTTTCAGTACTTC. This chain uses TRBV6-6 with TRBJ2-4, with 7 nucleotides matching TRBD1. The CDR3 spans 14 residues. V lost 7 bases and J lost 11; bases outside the gene matches: 14. Germline V lookup: CDR1 MNHNY, CDR2 SVGAGI (reference sequence).

This clonotype was recorded many times. V gene TRBV5-1 combines with J gene TRBJ1-5; 8 positions match TRBD1. The germline V gene has CDR1 SGHRS and CDR2 YFSETQ. The CDR3 spans 15 residues. V was clipped by 4 bases and J by 4 bases; unmatched bases: 7. The CDR3 region is CASSQRQGSNQPQHF. The CDR3 DNA reads TGCGCCAGCAGCCAAAGACAGGGGTCGAATCAGCCCCAGCATTTT.

The chain couples TRBV19 to TRBJ2-3, with D uncertain. The CDR3 totals 12 residues. V was cut by 4 bases and J by 6 bases, with 8 bases left in between. Germline CDR1 and CDR2: LNHDA and SQIVND (reference sequence). In nucleotides, the CDR3 is TGTGCCAGTAGTACCCCTACGGATACGCAGTATTTT. Translated: CASSTPTDTQYF. Using reference TRBV19 and TRBJ2-3 for the parts outside the CDR3, the full variable domain is DGGITQSPKYLFRKEGQNVTLSCEQNLNHDAMYWYRQDPGQGLRLIYYSQIVNDFQKGDIAEGYSVSREKKESFPLTVTSAQKNPTAFYLCASSTPTDTQYFGPGTRLTVL.

The table lists this clonotype with a few counts. The CDR3 nucleotides are TGCGCCAGCAGCTTGGCCCTTACAGGGGGTGATACGCAGTATTTT. Amino acid sequence: CASSLALTGGDTQYF. The J gene is TRBJ2-3, the V gene TRBV5-1; 8 bases are shared with TRBD1. Looked up from germline, CDR1 is SGHRS and CDR2 is YFSETQ. The CDR3 loop spans 15 amino acids. J gave up 6 bases and V 0 bases, and 6 bases lay outside the gene matches.

This chain links TRBV6-2 or TRBV6-3 with TRBJ1-5; D possibly corresponds to TRBD1 (5 bases). V was clipped by 4 bases and J by 2 bases, with 21 bases between them. This CDR3 has 18 residues. CDR1 and CDR2 (germline): MNHEY, SVGEGT. The CDR3 sequence: CASSSDSGRIEGNQPQHF. In nucleotides, the CDR3 is TGTGCCAGCAGTTCCGACAGCGGACGGATCGAGGGCAATCAGCCCCAGCATTTT.